This T cell receptor beta chain is from a study of T cell repertoires in cytomegalovirus infection. As for the study in general: Recently described HLA-C-restricted plus well-studied HLA-B-restricted CMV epitopes were used. Indications of both CMV infection and matching HLA type were provided by public TCR beta signatures.

On this clonotype itself: No antigen is known for it.

The germline V and J ends were trimmed by 7 bases and 2 bases, with 21 bases remaining between them. CDR1 and CDR2 (germline): MNHEY, SMNVEV (reference sequence). The length of the CDR3 is 17 residues. A single record per CDR3 protein comes from TCRdb applying MiXCR to the reads. The sample carries roughly 990,000 distinct CDR3 sequences, approximately 33% recorded once. The study, taken as a whole, reports: Predominance within the ex vivo response was attributable to HLA-C-restricted CMV-specific TCR beta clonotypes. Cumulative public TCR beta family frequency identified carriers of CMV plus the relevant HLA.

This chain joins TRBV27 and TRBJ2-1; D assignment may be TRBD1 or TRBD2 (5 bases each). The origin of this receptor is a human donor in good health (CMV status not recorded). Some clones in this sample may be carry-over from other donors' samples. The sequencing here drew on cultured CD8+ T cells from PBMCs, taken from culture after CMV antigen stimulation. CDR3 nucleotides: TGTGCCAGCACCGAAAGAGTAACGGGGCCCCCCTACAATGAGCAGTTCTTC. It codes for CASTERVTGPPYNEQFF.